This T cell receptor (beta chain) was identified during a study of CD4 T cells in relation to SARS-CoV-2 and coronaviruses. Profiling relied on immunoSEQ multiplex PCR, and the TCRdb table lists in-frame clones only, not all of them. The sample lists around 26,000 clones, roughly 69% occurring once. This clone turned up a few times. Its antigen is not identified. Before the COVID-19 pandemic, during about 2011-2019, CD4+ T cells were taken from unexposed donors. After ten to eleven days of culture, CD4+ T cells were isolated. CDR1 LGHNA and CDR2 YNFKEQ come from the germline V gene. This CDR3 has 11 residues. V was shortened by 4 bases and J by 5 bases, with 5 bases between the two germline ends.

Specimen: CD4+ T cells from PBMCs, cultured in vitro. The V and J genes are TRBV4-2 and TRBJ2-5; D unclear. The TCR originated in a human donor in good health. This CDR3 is CASSLGETQYF. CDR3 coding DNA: TGTGCCAGCAGCCTCGGGGAGACCCAGTACTTC.